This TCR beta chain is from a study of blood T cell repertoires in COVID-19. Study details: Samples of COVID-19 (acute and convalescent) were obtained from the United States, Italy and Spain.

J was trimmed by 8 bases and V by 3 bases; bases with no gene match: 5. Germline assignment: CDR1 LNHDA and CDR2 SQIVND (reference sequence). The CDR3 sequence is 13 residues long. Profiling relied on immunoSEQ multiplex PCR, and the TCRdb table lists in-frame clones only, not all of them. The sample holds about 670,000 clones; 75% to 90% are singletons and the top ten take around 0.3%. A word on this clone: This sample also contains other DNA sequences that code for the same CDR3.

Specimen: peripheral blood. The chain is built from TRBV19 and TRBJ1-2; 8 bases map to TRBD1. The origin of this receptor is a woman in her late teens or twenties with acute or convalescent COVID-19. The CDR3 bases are TGTGCCAGTAGTATCGGACAGGGCGGGGGCTACACCTTC. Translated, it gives CASSIGQGGGYTF.